Listed here is a single T cell receptor beta chain. CDR3 length: 15 residues. Germline values: CDR1 LNHDA, CDR2 SQIVND (reference sequence). Trimming left V 6 bases short and J 8 bases short, with 19 bases between. This sample is part of a study of blood T cell repertoires in COVID-19. As for the study in general: The samples span acute and convalescent COVID-19 from the United States, Italy and Spain. Sources were T cells, B-cell-depleted T cells, or PBMCs; the material itself was cDNA or gDNA.

TCRdb's copy holds only in-frame clones and misses some; the assay was immunoSEQ multiplex PCR. The data hold around 200,000 clones, with 65% to 90% observed a single time. Clinical history reported by participants formed the basis on which cohorts were assigned. Those designated as exposed participants met a COVID-19 case within 2 weeks before study entry. The chain carries TRBV19 and TRBJ1-4; the D gene is possibly TRBD1 (5 bases). This receptor was taken from a woman in her twenties or thirties who had been exposed to COVID-19. Source material: PBMCs or T cells enriched from blood (not recorded which). CDR3 protein: CASRPVWGEGEKLFF. The CDR3, as DNA: TGTGCCAGTAGACCCGTGTGGGGCGAAGGGGAAAAACTGTTTTTT.